The present T cell receptor (beta chain) was sequenced within a study of blood T cell repertoires in COVID-19 (dated by TCRdb to about 2020). At the level of the whole study: Samples from collaborators originated in the United States, Italy and Spain and spanned both the acute and convalescent phases of COVID-19. The prospective study material was composed of cDNA or gDNA derived from T cells, B-cell-depleted T cells, or PBMCs. Subjects who had been exposed to COVID-19, were actively infected with it, or had recovered from it provided the deeply sampled blood TCRbeta repertoires that made up the dataset. The repertoires were released in a freely available public database intended as a resource for research on the immune response to SARS-CoV-2. Samples came from the ongoing ImmuneRACE study (first 160 participants) plus 1,254 subjects from 6 global collaborators. Sample metadata almost always included a de-identified subject ID, COVID-19 status, age in years and sex. Where available, HLA class I and class II types were taken from metadata supplied by the sample provider and were not determined by assay-based typing. Paper-wide results and their limitations: The quantity of clinical and demographic metadata differed by source and by participant and was supplied without curation.

For CDR1 and CDR2, the germline V gene lists MNHEY and SVGEGT. Relative to germline, V is missing 5 bases and J is missing 1 base, with 12 bases of the junction outside any gene match. The CDR3 goes from the cysteine to the phenylalanine over 18 residues. Only the CDR3 portion is preserved as DNA: 54 bases, with reading frame beginning at the first base. With respect to this clone: Its antigen remains undetermined. There are no base qualities to consult, and no much larger clone falls within one base.

The immunoSEQ Assay, a bias-controlled multiplex PCR, was used to amplify TCRbeta CDR3 regions from genomic DNA. On the study's bioinformatics: The number of nucleated cells in each sample was estimated from the amplification of reference gene primers within the assay. To quantify the absolute abundance of each unique TCRbeta CDR3 rearrangement, sequence reads were collapsed and filtered. For each sample, productive Simpson clonality was calculated as the square root of Simpson's diversity index across productive rearrangements. TCRdb provides this immuneACCESS table in a form limited to in-frame rearrangements. Some clones are lacking; in checked studies, under half of them reflect an unresolved V gene, and why the rest are absent is not known. That table gives V, J and clone size, and the DNA gave D and trimming. The sample records fewer than 45,000 clones, approximately 80% of which are singletons. The ten largest account for 13% to 15% of the sample.

Each collaborating institution followed its own protocols to collect whole blood in K2EDTA tubes. For TCRbeta analysis, collaborators shipped samples as frozen whole blood, isolated PBMCs, or DNA extracted from either of those sample types. The rearrangement combines TRBV6-2 or TRBV6-3 with TRBJ2-1; 9 bases in the middle match TRBD1. The TCR was taken from a human donor in a cohort sampled during active COVID-19. What was sequenced was peripheral blood. Here the CDR3 is given as CASSASGTGRRSYNEQFF. The nucleotide sequence reads TGTGCCAGCAGTGCGTCCGGGACAGGGCGAAGGTCCTACAATGAGCAGTTCTTC.